Each of the 22 T cell receptor beta chains below was sequenced from the same sample in a study of T cell responses to AZD1222 COVID-19 vaccine. Assay: immunoSEQ multiplex PCR; the TCRdb copy retains only in-frame clones and omits some. Of over 110,000 clones detected, around 91% appear once; the ten largest clones hold 9% to 9.5%. This specimen consisted of peripheral blood, obtained 28 days after the second AZD1222 dose. These receptors came from an adult who received the AZD1222 COVID-19 vaccine.

The rearrangement joins TRBV7-9 to TRBJ2-2; a weak D match, TRBD1 (6 bases). The CDR3 runs to 16 residues. The germline gives CDR1 SEHNR, CDR2 FQNEAQ (reference sequence). Trimming shortened V by 5 bases and J by 6 bases, and 19 bases separated the two germline ends. The CDR3 coding sequence is TGTGCCAGCAGCGTACAGGGCAGAGCGGCGGCCGGGGAGCTGTTTTTT. Its protein is CASSVQGRAAAGELFF.

This sequence joins TRBV10-1 and TRBJ1-1; TRBD1 is a possible D gene (5 bases). V was trimmed by 6 bases and J by 1 base, leaving 9 bases between them. Per the germline V gene, CDR1 is WNHNN and CDR2 is SYGVQD (reference sequence). There are 13 residues in the CDR3. The CDR3 DNA reads TGCGCCAGCAGGCGGGACGGGAACACTGAAGCTTTCTTT. It specifies CASRRDGNTEAFF.

This rearrangement joins TRBV29-1 to TRBJ1-2; D is undetermined. The CDR3 is 14 amino acids. With 6 bases removed from V and 5 bases from J, the gap between germline ends came to 19 bases. Germline CDR1 reads SQVTM; CDR2 reads ANQGSEA. The CDR3 DNA reads TGCAGCGTCGAGGGATTAGGGTCTGGGTATGGCTACACCTTC. Translating gives CSVEGLGSGYGYTF.

The chain combines TRBV7-2 with TRBJ2-7; TRBD1 or TRBD2 may be the D gene (5 bases each). The CDR3 extends over 13 amino acids. The V and J ends lost 5 bases and 4 bases respectively, with 12 bases between them. Germline values: CDR1 SGHTA, CDR2 FQGNSA. This chain's CDR3 is CASSGGRLYEQYF. The DNA of the CDR3 is TGTGCCAGCAGCGGGGGACGGCTGTACGAGCAGTACTTC.

This clone was detected once. The gene calls are TRBV19 and TRBJ2-1; the match to TRBD2 covers 8 bases. Germline-derived CDR1 and CDR2 are LNHDA and SQIVND (reference sequence). Trimming cost V 7 bases and J 3 bases; bases outside gene matches: 8. This CDR3 region has 15 residues. The CDR3 reads CASTFSGNSYNEQFF. The CDR3 DNA sequence: TGTGCCAGTACTTTTAGCGGGAATAGCTACAATGAGCAGTTCTTC.

J is TRBJ2-2 and V is TRBV18; no firm D call. V was cut by 2 bases and J by 5 bases, with 12 bases left in between. CDR3 length: 15 residues. From germline, CDR1 is KGHSH and CDR2 LQKENI. CDR3 region: CASSPGQMETGELFF. In nucleotides, the CDR3 is TGTGCCAGCTCACCAGGGCAGATGGAGACCGGGGAGCTGTTTTTT.

V gene TRBV7-9 combines with J gene TRBJ1-1; possibly TRBD1 for D (5 bases). Trimming took off 4 bases at V and 6 bases at J, with 21 bases between the two ends. This CDR3 region has 16 residues. Germline loops: CDR1 SEHNR, CDR2 FQNEAQ (reference sequence). CDR3: CASSSLVAGSTSEAFF. CDR3 nucleotides: TGTGCCAGCAGCTCCCTAGTTGCAGGGAGTACTTCTGAAGCTTTCTTT.

The rearrangement joins TRBV5-5 to TRBJ2-1, with D maybe TRBD1 (7 bases). Germline CDR1 and CDR2: SGHKS and YYEKEE (reference sequence). There are 13 residues in the CDR3. V lost 4 bases to trimming and J lost 7 bases, with 12 bases between them. The CDR3 sequence is CASSLTGTNEQFF. In DNA, the CDR3 is TGTGCCAGCAGCCTGACAGGGACTAATGAGCAGTTCTTC.

In nucleotides, the CDR3 is TGTGCCAGTCAAACCAGGGTTTCTCAGCCCCAGCATTTT. It specifies CASQTRVSQPQHF. This chain joins TRBV19 and TRBJ1-5; possibly TRBD1 for D (5 bases). Germline lookup yields CDR1 LNHDA and CDR2 SQIVND (reference sequence). This CDR3 region has 13 residues. Trimming removed 8 bases from V and 6 bases from J, with 14 bases in between.

The chain combines TRBV10-3 with TRBJ1-3, with D unclear. The germline CDR1 and CDR2 sequences are ENHRY and SYGVKD. V lost 6 bases and J lost 0, with 9 bases in between. The length of the CDR3 is 14 residues. The CDR3 DNA sequence: TGTGCCATCAGGGCCTCAGACTCTGGAAACACCATATATTTT. This gives the protein CAIRASDSGNTIYF.

The genes are TRBV2 and TRBJ1-2; possible D gene TRBD1, 5 bases. With 11 bases removed from V and 0 bases from J, the gap between germline ends came to 16 bases. The CDR3 contains 14 residues. Germline loops: CDR1 SNHLY, CDR2 FYNNEI. CDR3: CAQTGPESNYGYTF. CDR3 sequence (DNA): TGTGCCCAAACGGGACCAGAGTCTAACTATGGCTACACCTTC.

The genes are TRBV3-1 (or the pseudogene TRBV3-2) and TRBJ2-7; no reliable D call. V was trimmed by 8 bases and J by 2 bases, leaving 13 bases between them. The length of the CDR3 is 13 residues. CDR1 and CDR2 (germline): LGHDT, YNNKEL (reference sequence). CDR3 bases: TGTGCCAGCCCCCTTGGGAAGGCCTACGAGCAGTACGTC. It yields the protein CASPLGKAYEQYV.

This chain connects TRBV5-4 to TRBJ1-1; D unclear. CDR1 is SGHNT and CDR2 is YYREEE in the germline V gene (reference sequence). Between the trimmed V and J ends, which lost 0 bases and 10 bases, there was a span of 7 bases. CDR3 length: 11 residues. The CDR3 DNA sequence: TGTGCCAGCAGCTTGGGGTCCGCAGCTTTCTTT. Translation: CASSLGSAAFF.

The chain recombines TRBV6-5 with TRBJ1-2; tentatively, D is TRBD1 (5 bases). V lost 6 bases and J 6 bases, leaving 11 bases between the germline ends. The CDR3 spans 12 residues. Germline CDR1 and CDR2: MNHEY and SVGAGI. CDR3 nucleotide sequence: TGTGCCAGCAGCTTGTACAGGAATGGCTACACCTTC. Amino acid sequence: CASSLYRNGYTF.

Here the CDR3 reads CASSPLTATLGQPQHF. As DNA, the CDR3 is TGTGCCAGTAGTCCATTAACCGCGACTTTAGGTCAGCCCCAGCATTTT. V gene TRBV19 combines with J gene TRBJ1-5; D remains ambiguous. There are 16 residues in the CDR3. Trimming pared 5 bases from V and 6 bases from J, leaving 20 bases between. Germline V gene lookup returns CDR1 LNHDA and CDR2 SQIVND (reference sequence).

V and J are TRBV19 and TRBJ1-4; D uncertain. The V end was cut by 7 bases, the J end by 4 bases, with 16 bases between. Germline V lookup: CDR1 LNHDA, CDR2 SQIVND (reference sequence). This CDR3 spans 15 amino acids. The CDR3 region is CASTLGRDDNEKLFF. Here the CDR3 DNA reads TGTGCCAGTACCCTAGGACGGGATGATAATGAAAAACTGTTTTTT.

V usage is TRBV11-2 and J usage is TRBJ1-5, with 8 bases fitting TRBD1. This CDR3 contains 15 residues. Germline V gene sequence: CDR1 SGHAT, CDR2 FQNNGV. The ends lost 0 bases at V and 4 bases at J; junction bases unmatched: 2. CDR3 bases: TGTGCCAGCAGCTTAGACAGGGGGCTGAATCAGCCCCAGCATTTT. It is translated as CASSLDRGLNQPQHF. Looking up the rest from reference TRBV11-2 and TRBJ1-5 gives the full variable domain: EAGVAQSPRYKIIEKRQSVAFWCNPISGHATLYWYQQILGQGPKLLIQFQNNGVVDDSQLPKDRFSAERLKGVDSTLKIQPAKLEDSAVYLCASSLDRGLNQPQHFGDGTRLSIL.

J is TRBJ2-1 and V is TRBV29-1, with unresolved D. The CDR3 loop spans 13 amino acids. Trimming took off 2 bases at V and 2 bases at J, with 7 bases between the two ends. CDR1 is SQVTM and CDR2 is ANQGSEA in the germline V gene. CDR3 region: CSVELRTYNEQFF. The CDR3 DNA is TGCAGCGTTGAATTGAGGACCTACAATGAGCAGTTCTTC.

J is TRBJ1-1 and V is TRBV9, with 8 positions matching TRBD1. The V gene end was trimmed by 2 bases and the J gene end by 0 bases; junction bases not matched to a gene: 3. CDR3 size: 15 residues. Germline CDR1 and CDR2: SGDLS and YYNGEE. The CDR3 DNA reads as TGTGCCAGCAGCGTGACAGGGGCGGTGAACACTGAAGCTTTCTTT. Protein product: CASSVTGAVNTEAFF. The whole variable domain, filled in from reference TRBV9 and TRBJ1-1, reads DSGVTQTPKHLITATGQRVTLRCSPRSGDLSVYWYQQSLDQGLQFLIQYYNGEERAKGNILERFSAQQFPDLHSELNLSSLELGDSALYFCASSVTGAVNTEAFFGQGTRLTVV.

The chain joins TRBV19 to TRBJ1-1; D is ambiguous. V dropped 1 base and J dropped 3 bases, with 12 bases sitting between them. In germline, CDR1 is LNHDA, CDR2 SQIVND (reference sequence). This CDR3 is built from 15 residues. The CDR3 spells CASSIVFREYTEAFF. The CDR3 DNA follows: TGTGCCAGTAGTATAGTTTTTCGTGAGTACACTGAAGCTTTCTTT.

CDR3 protein: CASSLEGGPASYGYTF. CDR3 sequence (DNA): TGTGCCAGCAGCTTAGAGGGAGGACCCGCATCCTATGGCTACACCTTC. This rearrangement joins TRBV7-9 to TRBJ1-2; D gene ambiguous. Germline V gene lookup returns CDR1 SEHNR and CDR2 FQNEAQ (reference sequence). The ends were cut back, 1 base at V and 4 bases at J, with 16 bases in the middle. The CDR3 length is 16 residues.

The chain is built from TRBV4-2 and TRBJ2-3; possible D gene TRBD2, 5 bases. Germline values: CDR1 LGHNA, CDR2 YNFKEQ. Trimming pared 5 bases from V and 5 bases from J, leaving 8 bases between. The CDR3 is 12 residues long. The CDR3 nucleotides are TGTGCCAGCAGCTTAGGAGGAGATACGCAGTATTTT. Its protein product is CASSLGGDTQYF.